This TCR beta chain was sequenced in a study of T cell responses to AZD1222 COVID-19 vaccine. TCRdb's copy holds only in-frame clones and misses some; the assay was immunoSEQ multiplex PCR. The repertoire holds more than 110,000 clones, with approximately 85% as singletons. The CDR3 has 14 residues. V was pared by 6 bases and J by 2 bases, with 11 bases between. Germline loops: CDR1 MNHEY, CDR2 SVGAGI. With respect to this clone: Its cognate antigen is unknown.

Whole-study results and caveats: Donors in the cohort were predominantly white British and more often female, and clonal diversity was possibly underestimated.

The chain has TRBV6-5 and TRBJ2-1; possibly TRBD1 or TRBD2 for D (6 bases each). The receptor was derived from an adult in good health. This specimen consisted of peripheral blood, obtained on day 0 of AZD1222 vaccination. The CDR3 is CASSPGGPYNEQFF. The CDR3 DNA follows: TGTGCCAGCAGCCCCGGGGGCCCCTACAATGAGCAGTTCTTC.